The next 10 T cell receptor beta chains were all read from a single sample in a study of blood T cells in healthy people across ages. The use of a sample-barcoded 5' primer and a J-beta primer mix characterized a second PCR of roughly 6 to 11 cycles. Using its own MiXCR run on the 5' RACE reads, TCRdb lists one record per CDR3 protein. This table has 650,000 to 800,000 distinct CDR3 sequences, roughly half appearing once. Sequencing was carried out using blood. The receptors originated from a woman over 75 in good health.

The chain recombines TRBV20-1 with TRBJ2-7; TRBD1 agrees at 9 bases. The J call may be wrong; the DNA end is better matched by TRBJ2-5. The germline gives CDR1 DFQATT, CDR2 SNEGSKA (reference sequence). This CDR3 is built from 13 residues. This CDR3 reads CSASRDRVKTQYF. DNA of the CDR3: TGCAGTGCTAGCAGGGACAGGGTAAAGACCCAGTACTTC.

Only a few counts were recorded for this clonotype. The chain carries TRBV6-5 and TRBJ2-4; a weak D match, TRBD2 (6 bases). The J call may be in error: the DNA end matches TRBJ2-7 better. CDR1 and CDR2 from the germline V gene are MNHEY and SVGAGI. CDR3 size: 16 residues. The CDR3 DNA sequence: TGTGCCAGCAGCTACACACCCGGGACTGGGGCATCCGAGCAGTACTTC. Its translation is CASSYTPGTGASEQYF.

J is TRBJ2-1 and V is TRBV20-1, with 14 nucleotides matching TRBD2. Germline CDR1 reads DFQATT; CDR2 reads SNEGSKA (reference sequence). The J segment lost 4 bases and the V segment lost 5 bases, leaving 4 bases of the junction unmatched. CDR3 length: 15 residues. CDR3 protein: CSAVGLAGVYNEQFF. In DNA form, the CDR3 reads TGCAGTGCTGTGGGACTAGCGGGGGTTTACAATGAGCAGTTCTTC.

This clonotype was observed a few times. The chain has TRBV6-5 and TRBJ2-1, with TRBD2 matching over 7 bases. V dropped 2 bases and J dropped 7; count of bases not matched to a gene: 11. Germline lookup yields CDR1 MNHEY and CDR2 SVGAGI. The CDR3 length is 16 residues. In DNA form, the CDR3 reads TGTGCCAGCAGTTACCCCCGAGGGGAGGGCCTAAATGAGCAGTTCTTC. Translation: CASSYPRGEGLNEQFF.

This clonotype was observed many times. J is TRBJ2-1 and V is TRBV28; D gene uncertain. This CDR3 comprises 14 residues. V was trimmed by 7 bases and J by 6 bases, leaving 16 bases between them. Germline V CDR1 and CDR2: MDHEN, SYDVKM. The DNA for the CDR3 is TGTGCCAGCATCCCGGCCCTAAGGCGCAATGAGCAGTTCTTC. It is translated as CASIPALRRNEQFF.

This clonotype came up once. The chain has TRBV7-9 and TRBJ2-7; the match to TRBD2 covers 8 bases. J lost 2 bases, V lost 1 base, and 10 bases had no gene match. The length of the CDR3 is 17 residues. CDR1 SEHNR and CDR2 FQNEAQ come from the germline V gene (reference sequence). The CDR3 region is CASSLELTSGKPYEQYF. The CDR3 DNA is TGTGCCAGCAGCTTAGAACTCACTAGCGGAAAGCCCTACGAGCAGTACTTC.

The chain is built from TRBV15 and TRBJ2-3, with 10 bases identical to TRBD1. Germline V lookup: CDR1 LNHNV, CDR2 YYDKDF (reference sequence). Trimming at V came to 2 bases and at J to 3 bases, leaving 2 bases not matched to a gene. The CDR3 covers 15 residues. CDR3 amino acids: CATSRRTGGTDTQYF. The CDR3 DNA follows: TGTGCCACCAGCAGAAGGACAGGGGGTACAGATACGCAGTATTTT. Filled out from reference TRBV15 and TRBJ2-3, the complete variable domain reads DAMVIQNPRYQVTQFGKPVTLSCSQTLNHNVMYWYQQKSSQAPKLLFHYYDKDFNNEADTPDNFQSRRPNTSFCFLDIRSPGLGDTAMYLCATSRRTGGTDTQYFGPGTRLTVL.

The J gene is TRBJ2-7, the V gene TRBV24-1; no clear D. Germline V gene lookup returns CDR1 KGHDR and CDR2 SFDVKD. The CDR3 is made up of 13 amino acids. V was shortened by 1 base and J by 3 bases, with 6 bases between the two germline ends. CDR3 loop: CATSDFKGYEQYF. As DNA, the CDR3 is TGTGCCACCAGTGATTTTAAGGGCTACGAGCAGTACTTC.

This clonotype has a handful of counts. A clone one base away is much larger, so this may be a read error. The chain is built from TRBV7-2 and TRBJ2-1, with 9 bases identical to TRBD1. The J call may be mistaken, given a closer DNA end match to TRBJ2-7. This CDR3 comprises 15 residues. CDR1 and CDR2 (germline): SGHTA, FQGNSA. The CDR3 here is CASTHPGTGNNEQYF. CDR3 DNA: TGTGCCAGCACCCATCCCGGGACAGGGAACAATGAGCAGTACTTC.

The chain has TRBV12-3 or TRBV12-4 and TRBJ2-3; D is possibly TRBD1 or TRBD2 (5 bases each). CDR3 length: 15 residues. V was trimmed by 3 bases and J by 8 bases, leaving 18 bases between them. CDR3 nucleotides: TGTGCCAGCAGTTTCCCTTTTTTGGGGACGGGTACGCAGTATTTT. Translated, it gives CASSFPFLGTGTQYF.